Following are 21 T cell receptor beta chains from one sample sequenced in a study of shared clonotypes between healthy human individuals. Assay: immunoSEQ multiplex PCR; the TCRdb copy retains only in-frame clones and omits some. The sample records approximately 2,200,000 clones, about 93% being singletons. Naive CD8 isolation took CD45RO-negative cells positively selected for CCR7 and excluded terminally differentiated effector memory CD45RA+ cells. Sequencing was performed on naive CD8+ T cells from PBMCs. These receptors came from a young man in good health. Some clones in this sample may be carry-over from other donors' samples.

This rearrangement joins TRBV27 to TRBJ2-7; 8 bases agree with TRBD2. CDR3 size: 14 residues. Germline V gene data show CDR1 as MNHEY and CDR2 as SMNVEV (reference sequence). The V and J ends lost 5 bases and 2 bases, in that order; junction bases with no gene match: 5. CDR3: CASSPNSGTYEQYF. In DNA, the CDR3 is TGTGCCAGCAGTCCTAATAGCGGGACCTACGAGCAGTACTTC.

The CDR3 sequence is CASSSSGTGGTSGYTF. Here the CDR3 DNA reads TGTGCCAGCAGCTCATCCGGGACAGGGGGAACTTCTGGCTACACCTTC. The chain links TRBV7-9 to TRBJ1-2; the match to TRBD1 covers 11 bases. CDR1 and CDR2 from the germline V gene are SEHNR and FQNEAQ (reference sequence). V lost 4 bases, J lost 7 bases, and 11 bases stayed unmatched. The CDR3 contains 16 residues.

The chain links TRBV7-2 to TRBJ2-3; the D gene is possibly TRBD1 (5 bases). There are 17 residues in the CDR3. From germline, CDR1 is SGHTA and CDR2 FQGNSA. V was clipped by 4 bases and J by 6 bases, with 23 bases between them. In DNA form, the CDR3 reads TGTGCCAGCAGCTCAGGGCTCAGAGTAGTCGGGTCGGATACGCAGTATTTT. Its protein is CASSSGLRVVGSDTQYF.

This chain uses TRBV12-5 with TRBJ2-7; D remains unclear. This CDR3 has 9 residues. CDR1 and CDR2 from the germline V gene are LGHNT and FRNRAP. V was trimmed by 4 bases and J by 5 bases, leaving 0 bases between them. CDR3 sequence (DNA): TGTGCTAGTGGTTACGAGCAGTACTTC. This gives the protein CASGYEQYF.

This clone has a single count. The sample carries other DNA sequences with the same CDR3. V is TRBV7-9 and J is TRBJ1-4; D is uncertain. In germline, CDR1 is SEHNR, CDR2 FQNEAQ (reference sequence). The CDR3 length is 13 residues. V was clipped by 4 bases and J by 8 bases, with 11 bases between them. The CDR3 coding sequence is TGTGCCAGCAGCTCCGGACTGGGCGAAAAACTGTTTTTT. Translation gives CASSSGLGEKLFF.

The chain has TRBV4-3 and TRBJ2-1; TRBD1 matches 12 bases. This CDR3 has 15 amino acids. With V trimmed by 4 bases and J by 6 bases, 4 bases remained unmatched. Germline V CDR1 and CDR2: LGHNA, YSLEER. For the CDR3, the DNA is TGCGCCAGCAGCCCCGGGACAGGGGGCTTCAATGAGCAGTTCTTC. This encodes CASSPGTGGFNEQFF.

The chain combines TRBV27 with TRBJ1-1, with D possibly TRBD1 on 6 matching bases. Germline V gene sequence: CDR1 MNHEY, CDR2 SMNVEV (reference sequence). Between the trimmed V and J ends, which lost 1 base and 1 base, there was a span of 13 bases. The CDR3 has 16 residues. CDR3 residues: CASSLWLGGENTEAFF. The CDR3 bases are TGTGCCAGCAGTTTATGGTTAGGGGGTGAGAACACTGAAGCTTTCTTT.

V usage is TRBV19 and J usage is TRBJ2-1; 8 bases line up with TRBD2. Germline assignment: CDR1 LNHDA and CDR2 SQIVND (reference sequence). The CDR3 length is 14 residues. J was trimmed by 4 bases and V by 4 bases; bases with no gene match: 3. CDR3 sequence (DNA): TGTGCCAGTAGTAGACGGGAGGGGTACAATGAGCAGTTCTTC. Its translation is CASSRREGYNEQFF. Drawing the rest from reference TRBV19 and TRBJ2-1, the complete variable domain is DGGITQSPKYLFRKEGQNVTLSCEQNLNHDAMYWYRQDPGQGLRLIYYSQIVNDFQKGDIAEGYSVSREKKESFPLTVTSAQKNPTAFYLCASSRREGYNEQFFGPGTRLTVL.

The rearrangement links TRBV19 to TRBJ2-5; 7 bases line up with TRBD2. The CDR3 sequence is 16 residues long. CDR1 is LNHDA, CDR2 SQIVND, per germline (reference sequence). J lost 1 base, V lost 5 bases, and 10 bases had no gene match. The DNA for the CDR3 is TGTGCCAGTAGTCCGGGGGACTACCGGCCCCAAGAGACCCAGTACTTC. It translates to CASSPGDYRPQETQYF.

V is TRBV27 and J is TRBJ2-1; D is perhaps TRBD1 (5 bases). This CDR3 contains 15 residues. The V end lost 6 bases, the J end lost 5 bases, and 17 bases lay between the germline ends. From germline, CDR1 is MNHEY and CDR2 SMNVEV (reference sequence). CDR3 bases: TGTGCCAGCAGACCAAGCAATACAGGCGACAATGAGCAGTTCTTC. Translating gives CASRPSNTGDNEQFF.

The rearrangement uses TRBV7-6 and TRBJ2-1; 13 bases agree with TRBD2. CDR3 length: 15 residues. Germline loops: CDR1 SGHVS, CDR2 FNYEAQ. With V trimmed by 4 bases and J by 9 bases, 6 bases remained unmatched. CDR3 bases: TGTGCCAGCAGCTACGGGACTAGCGGGACTGTTGAGCAGTTCTTC. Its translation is CASSYGTSGTVEQFF.

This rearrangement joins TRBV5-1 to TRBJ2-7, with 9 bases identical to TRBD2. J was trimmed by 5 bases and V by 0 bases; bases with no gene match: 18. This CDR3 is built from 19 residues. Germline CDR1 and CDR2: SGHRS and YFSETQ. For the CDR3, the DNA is TGCGCCAGCAGCTTGGATGTCCGATCTGGCGGGAGGGCCTTCCACGAGCAGTACTTC. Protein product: CASSLDVRSGGRAFHEQYF. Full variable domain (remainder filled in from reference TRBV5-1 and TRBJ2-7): KAGVTQTPRYLIKTRGQQVTLSCSPISGHRSVSWYQQTPGQGLQFLFEYFSETQRNKGNFPGRFSGRQFSNSRSEMNVSTLELGDSALYLCASSLDVRSGGRAFHEQYFGPGTRLTVT.

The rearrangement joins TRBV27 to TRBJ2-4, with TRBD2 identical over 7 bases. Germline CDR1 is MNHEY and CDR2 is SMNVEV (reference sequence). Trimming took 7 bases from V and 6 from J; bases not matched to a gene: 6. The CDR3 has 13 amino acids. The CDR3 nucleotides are TGTGCCAGCATTGCGTCGGGGGGAAACATTCAGTACTTC. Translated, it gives CASIASGGNIQYF.

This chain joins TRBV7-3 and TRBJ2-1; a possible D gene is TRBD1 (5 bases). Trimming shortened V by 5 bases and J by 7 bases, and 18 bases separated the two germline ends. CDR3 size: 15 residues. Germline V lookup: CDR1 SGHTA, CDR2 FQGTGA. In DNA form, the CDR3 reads TGTGCCAGCAGCCCGGGCCAGGGTGTACGGAATGAGCAGTTCTTC. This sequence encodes CASSPGQGVRNEQFF.

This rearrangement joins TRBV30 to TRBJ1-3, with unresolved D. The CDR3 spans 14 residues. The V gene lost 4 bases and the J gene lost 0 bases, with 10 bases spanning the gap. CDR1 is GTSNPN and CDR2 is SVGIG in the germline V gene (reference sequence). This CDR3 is CAWTQTVSGNTIYF. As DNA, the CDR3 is TGTGCCTGGACCCAGACGGTCTCTGGAAACACCATATATTTT.

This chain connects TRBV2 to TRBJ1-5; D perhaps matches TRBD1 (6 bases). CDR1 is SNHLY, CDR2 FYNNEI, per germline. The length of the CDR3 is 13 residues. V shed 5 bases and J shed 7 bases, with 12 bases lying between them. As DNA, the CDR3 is TGTGCCAGCAGTCTCCTTGGGGGCCAGCCCCAGCATTTT. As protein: CASSLLGGQPQHF.

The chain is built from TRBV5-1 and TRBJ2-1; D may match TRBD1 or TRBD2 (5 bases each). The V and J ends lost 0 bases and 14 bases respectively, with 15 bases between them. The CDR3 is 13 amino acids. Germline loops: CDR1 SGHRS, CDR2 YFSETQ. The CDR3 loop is CASSLERGAVEFF. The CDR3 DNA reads TGCGCCAGCAGCTTGGAGAGGGGCGCGGTGGAGTTCTTC.

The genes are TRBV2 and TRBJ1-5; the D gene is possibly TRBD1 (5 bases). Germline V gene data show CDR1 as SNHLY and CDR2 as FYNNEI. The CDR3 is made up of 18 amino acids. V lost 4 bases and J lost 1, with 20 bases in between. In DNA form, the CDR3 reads TGTGCCAGCAGTGTGCCCGGGACCGAGACTCAAAGCAATCAGCCCCAGCATTTT. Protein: CASSVPGTETQSNQPQHF. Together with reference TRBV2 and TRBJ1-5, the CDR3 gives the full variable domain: EPEVTQTPSHQVTQMGQEVILRCVPISNHLYFYWYRQILGQKVEFLVSFYNNEISEKSEIFDDQFSVERPDGSNFTLKIRSTKLEDSAMYFCASSVPGTETQSNQPQHFGDGTRLSIL.

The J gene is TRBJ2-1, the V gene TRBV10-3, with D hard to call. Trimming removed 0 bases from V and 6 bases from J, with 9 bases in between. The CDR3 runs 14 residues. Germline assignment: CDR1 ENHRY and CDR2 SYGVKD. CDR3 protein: CAISESLFGNEQFF. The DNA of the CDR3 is TGTGCCATCAGTGAGTCTCTCTTTGGCAATGAGCAGTTCTTC.

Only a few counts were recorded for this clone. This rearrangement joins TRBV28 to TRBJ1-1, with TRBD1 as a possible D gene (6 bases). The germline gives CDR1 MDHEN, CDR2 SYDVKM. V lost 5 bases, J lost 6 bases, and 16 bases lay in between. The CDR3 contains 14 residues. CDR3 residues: CASSDGTPGAEAFF. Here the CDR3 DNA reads TGTGCCAGCAGTGATGGGACACCTGGGGCTGAAGCTTTCTTT.

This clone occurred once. The CDR3 region has the DNA TGCGCCAGCCGGGGCGAGCCGCTCTCTGGAAACACCATATATTTT. Residues: CASRGEPLSGNTIYF. The chain uses TRBV5-1 and TRBJ1-3; a weak D match, TRBD1 (5 bases). CDR1 SGHRS and CDR2 YFSETQ come from the germline V gene. V dropped 7 bases and J dropped 0 bases, with 14 bases sitting between them. This CDR3 contains 15 residues. The whole variable domain, remainder taken from reference TRBV5-1 and TRBJ1-3, is KAGVTQTPRYLIKTRGQQVTLSCSPISGHRSVSWYQQTPGQGLQFLFEYFSETQRNKGNFPGRFSGRQFSNSRSEMNVSTLELGDSALYLCASRGEPLSGNTIYFGEGSWLTVV.